This record looks at one TCR beta chain sequence and its context. The antigen is unknown. This CDR3 is 15 amino acids long. Unmatched junction bases numbered 7, after V lost 3 bases and J lost 3 bases. The germline V gene has CDR1 SGHRS and CDR2 YFSETQ. This sample is drawn from a study of beta chain features in type 1 diabetes. Notes on the study in general: The study found fewer insertions and more deletions at VDJ junctions in type 1 diabetes patients.

Isolated RNA was reverse transcribed in full, so expressed TCRB transcripts were sequenced. Measured with immunoSEQ multiplex PCR; TCRdb has only the in-frame clones, and not every one. The table includes about 360,000 clones, about 12% detected once. The gene calls are TRBV5-1 and TRBJ2-7, with 9 positions matching TRBD1. Sequences were obtained from naive CD4+ T cells from blood. This TCR was recovered from a man between 18 and 29 years old in good health. The DNA of the CDR3 is TGCGCCAGCAGCTCTACCGGGACAGGGAACTACGAGCAGTACTTC. Its protein is CASSSTGTGNYEQYF.